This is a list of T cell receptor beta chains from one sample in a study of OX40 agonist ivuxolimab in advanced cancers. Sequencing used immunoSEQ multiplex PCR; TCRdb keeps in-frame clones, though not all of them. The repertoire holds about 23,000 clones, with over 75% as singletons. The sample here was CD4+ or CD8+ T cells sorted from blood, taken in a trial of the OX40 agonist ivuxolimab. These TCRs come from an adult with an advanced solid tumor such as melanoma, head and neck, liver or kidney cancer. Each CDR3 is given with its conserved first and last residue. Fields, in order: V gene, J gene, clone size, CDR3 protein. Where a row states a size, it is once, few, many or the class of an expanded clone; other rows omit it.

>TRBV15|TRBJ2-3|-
CATSMGEGASDTQYF
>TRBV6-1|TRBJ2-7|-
CASSRGPSDEQYF
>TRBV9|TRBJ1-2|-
CASSVAQTAGYTF
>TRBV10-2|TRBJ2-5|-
CASSDPTSGGAETQYF
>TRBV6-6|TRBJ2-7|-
CASSLDRGESYEQYF
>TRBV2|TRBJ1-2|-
CASSEIAVNYGYTF
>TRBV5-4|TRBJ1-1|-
CASSLVSWDSFNTEAFF
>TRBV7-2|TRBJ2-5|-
CASSQQGRGGPETQYF
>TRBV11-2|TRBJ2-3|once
CASRGGAASYGTQYF
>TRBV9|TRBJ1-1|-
CASSVAGTGDTEAFF
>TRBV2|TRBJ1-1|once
CASIPGGNTEAFF
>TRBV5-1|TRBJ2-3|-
CASSLGTSDGDTQYF
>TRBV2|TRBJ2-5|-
CASTDFGTGQETQYF
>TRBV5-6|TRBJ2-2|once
CASSLGTGLRGTGELFF
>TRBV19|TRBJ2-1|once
CASSIGRQGAYNEQFF
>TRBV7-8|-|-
CASSLAGTVYEQYF
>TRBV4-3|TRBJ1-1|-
CASSQDFRGGNTEAFF
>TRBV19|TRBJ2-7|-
CASSGLTASYEQYF
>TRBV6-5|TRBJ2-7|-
CASSYLGAEQYF
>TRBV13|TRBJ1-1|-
CASSTSGSPEAFF
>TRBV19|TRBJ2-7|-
CASSIYRGDLNEQYF
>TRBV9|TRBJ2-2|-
CASSTQGGSGGPGTGELFF
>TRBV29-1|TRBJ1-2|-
CSVEAEGNYGYTF
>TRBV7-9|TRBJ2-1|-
CASSPLWTLRGQFF
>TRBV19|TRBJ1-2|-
CASRPLGEGYGYTF
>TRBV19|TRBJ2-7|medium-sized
CASSIPPGGEQYF
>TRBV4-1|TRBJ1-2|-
CASSQDLGARIEGYTF
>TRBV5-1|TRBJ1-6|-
CASSLAGSYNSPLHF
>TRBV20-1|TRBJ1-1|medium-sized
CSAGTGLEAFF
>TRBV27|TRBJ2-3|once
CASSLYPRQGSPSDTQYF
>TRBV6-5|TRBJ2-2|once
CASSYSVPRRGELFF
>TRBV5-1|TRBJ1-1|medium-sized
CASSLKGGGQAFF
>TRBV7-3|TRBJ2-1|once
CASSLIGTGVEQFF
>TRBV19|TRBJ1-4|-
CASSIQGTREKLFF
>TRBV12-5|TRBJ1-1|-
CASGLRREAFF
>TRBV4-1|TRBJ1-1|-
CASSQAVGENTEAFF
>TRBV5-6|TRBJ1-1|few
CASSYDRPTEAFF
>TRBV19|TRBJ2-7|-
CASSPGQGTSYEQYF
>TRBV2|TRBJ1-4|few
CASSEEGGFRNEKLFF
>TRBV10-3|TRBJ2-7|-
CAISEVLGLTPYEQYF
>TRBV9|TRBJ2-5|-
CASSDDRGQGWGETQYF
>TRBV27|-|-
CASSLGGTYEQYF
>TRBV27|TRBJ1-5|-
CASSLWSNQPQHF
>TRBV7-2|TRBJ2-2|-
CASSATLLAAGELFF